This T cell receptor beta chain was found in a study of cytomegalovirus exposure and HLA in healthy donors. Study overall: Caucasian-associated ancestry cluster membership applied to approximately 80% of 398 genotyped donors. General study results and limits: Later analysis identified a missense DCLRE1C variant that was linked to TCR beta V- and J-gene trimming.

CDR3 length equals 15 residues. The V gene lost 4 bases and the J gene lost 5 bases, with 13 bases spanning the gap. Germline V gene lookup returns CDR1 SGHDT and CDR2 YYEEEE. Comment on this clone: Its matching antigen is unknown.

Primers: 60 Vbeta forward and 13 Jbeta reverse. Original data processing: Later, some 79 million unique TCR beta chains were counted in an analysis, and approximately 10 million of them were shared. Profiled with immunoSEQ multiplex PCR; TCRdb holds only in-frame clones, not every one. Clonal size and the V and J genes are those of that table, whereas D and trimming came from the DNA. The sample contains about 140,000 clones, approximately 78% of which appear only once. The sequenced sample was PBMCs. This clonotype was obtained from a man between 18 and 29 years old in good health and CMV-seropositive. The V call is TRBV5-6, the J call TRBJ1-6; possible D gene TRBD1, 6 bases. CDR3 protein: CASSPLDRNNSPLHF. The CDR3 coding sequence is TGTGCCAGCAGCCCATTAGACAGGAATAATTCACCCCTCCACTTT.